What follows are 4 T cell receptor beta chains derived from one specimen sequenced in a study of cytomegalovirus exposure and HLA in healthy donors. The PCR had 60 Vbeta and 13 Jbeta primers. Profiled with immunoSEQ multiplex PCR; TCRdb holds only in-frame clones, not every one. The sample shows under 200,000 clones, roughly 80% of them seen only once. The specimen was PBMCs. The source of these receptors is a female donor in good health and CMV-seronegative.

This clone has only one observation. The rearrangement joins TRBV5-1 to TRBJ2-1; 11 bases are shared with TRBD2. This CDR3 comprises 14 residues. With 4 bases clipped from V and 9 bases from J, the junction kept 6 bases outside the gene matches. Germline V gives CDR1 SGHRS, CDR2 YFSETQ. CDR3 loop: CASSRATSGAEQFF. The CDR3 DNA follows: TGCGCCAGCAGCCGTGCGACTAGCGGGGCTGAGCAGTTCTTC.

CDR3 loop: CASSPMGVTTDTQYF. The CDR3 DNA sequence: TGTGCCAGCAGCCCCATGGGAGTTACCACAGATACGCAGTATTTT. This chain joins TRBV5-6 and TRBJ2-3; possible D gene TRBD2, 5 bases. Germline V lookup: CDR1 SGHDT, CDR2 YYEEEE. The CDR3 contains 15 residues. Deletions cut 4 bases from V and 2 bases from J, with 14 bases between.

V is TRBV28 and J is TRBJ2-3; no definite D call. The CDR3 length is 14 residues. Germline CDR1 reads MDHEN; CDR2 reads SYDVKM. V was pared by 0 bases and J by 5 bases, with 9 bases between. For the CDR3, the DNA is TGTGCCAGCAGTTTATGGAACGTCGGAGATACGCAGTATTTT. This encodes CASSLWNVGDTQYF.

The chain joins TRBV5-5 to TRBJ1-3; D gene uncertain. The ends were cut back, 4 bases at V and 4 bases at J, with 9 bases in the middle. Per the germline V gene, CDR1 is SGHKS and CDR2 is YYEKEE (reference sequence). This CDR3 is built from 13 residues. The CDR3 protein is CASSTVPGNTIYF. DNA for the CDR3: TGTGCCAGCAGCACAGTCCCCGGAAACACCATATATTTT.